This T cell receptor beta chain appears in the sequencing data of a study of regulatory T cells in long-lasting Graves disease (dated by TCRdb to about 2021). In the study overall: Patients with newly diagnosed Graves' disease had been on antithyroid drugs for under 3 months. A total of 33 samples underwent TCR sequencing, from some 13 patients with persistent Graves' disease and approximately 20 patients with newly diagnosed Graves' disease. The study took place in China and was registered as a clinical trial. Persistent Graves' disease patients were compared with newly diagnosed Graves' disease patients by peripheral blood TCR sequencing and RNA sequencing. Findings and caveats that apply to the study as a whole: The study examined only peripheral blood because the primary lesion, thyroid tissue, could not be accessed. Compared with newly diagnosed patients, persistent Graves' disease patients had lower TCR Shannon entropy and fewer highly expanded clones, which suggests clonal expansion. Only the TCR beta chain was sequenced and analyzed. Persistent patients shared more public clonotypes among themselves (under 3,000) than newly diagnosed patients did (over 900). The authors acknowledged the small sample size as a limitation that may reduce accuracy. TRBV28, TRBJ1-2 and TRBJ2-5 were preferentially used in persistent disease, while TRBV20-1 and TRBJ2-1 were favored in newly diagnosed disease.

The library relied on multiplex PCR. The sequencer listed for this sample is Illumina HiSeq 4000. TCR beta libraries were built with iRepertoire HTBI primers and Arm-PCR amplification of CDR3 regions. Gel purification was performed on PCR products prior to sequencing. The study's processing was this. A total of 62 TRBV and 14 TRBJ segments were identified across samples and were used for gene usage analysis of CDR3 amino acid clonotypes. Filtered high-quality paired reads were merged into contigs using COPE and FqMerger. BLAST was used to align contigs to the IMGT TRBV, TRBD and TRBJ reference genes, and CDR3 was defined following IMGT. Clonotypes above 0.1% frequency were classified as highly expanded clones. Shannon entropy was used to measure repertoire diversity, and the Gini coefficient was used to measure V-J evenness. A clonotype was considered public if more than one individual shared it. The public reads were run again by TCRdb, first through fastp at Q25 and then through MiXCR, and only productive beta chains were kept. Here each entry gathers all rows of one CDR3 protein and keeps the most common genes and DNA. The V and J calls here are based on TCRdb, not the publication. Here the sample has hundreds of thousands of distinct CDR3 sequences; around a sixth occur a single time. The ten top clones hold about a fifth of the sample.

On this clonotype itself: Its antigen is unknown. Per-base quality was not reported, and no clone a single base away is much larger than it.

Explained via the paper, the time point label denotes: newly diagnosed GD, antithyroid drugs for less than 3 months. For both TCR sequencing and RNA sequencing, RNA was extracted from PBMCs in TRIzol. Graves' disease was diagnosed according to American Thyroid Association guidelines. Patients for the study were recruited at an endocrinology department in Xi'an, China. From each patient, approximately 9 milliliters of peripheral blood was collected into an EDTA anticoagulant tube. Ficoll Paque Plus density gradient separation was used to isolate PBMCs, and no further T cell sorting was performed. An Agilent 2100 Bioanalyzer and agarose gel were used to check RNA quality, while a NanoDrop 2000 measured RNA concentration. Clipping removes 10 bases from V and 8 bases from J, with 23 as the unmatched junction base count. CDR3 length: 18 amino acids, cysteine to phenylalanine. Only CDR3 DNA is held: 54 bases, read in frame from base 1. CDR1 MNHEY and CDR2 SVGEGT were looked up in the germline V gene.

The receptor was derived from a female donor with Graves disease. The sequencing here drew on peripheral blood mononuclear cells (PBMCs), taken at new diagnosis, from a patient treated with antithyroid drugs. This receptor chain uses TRBV6-2 or TRBV6-3 and TRBJ2-1, with 10 junctional bases fitting TRBD2. This receptor carries the CDR3 CAIHTGGASGSFVYEQFF. The DNA reads as follows: TGTGCCATACATACCGGGGGGGCTAGCGGGAGTTTCGTCTATGAGCAGTTCTTC.